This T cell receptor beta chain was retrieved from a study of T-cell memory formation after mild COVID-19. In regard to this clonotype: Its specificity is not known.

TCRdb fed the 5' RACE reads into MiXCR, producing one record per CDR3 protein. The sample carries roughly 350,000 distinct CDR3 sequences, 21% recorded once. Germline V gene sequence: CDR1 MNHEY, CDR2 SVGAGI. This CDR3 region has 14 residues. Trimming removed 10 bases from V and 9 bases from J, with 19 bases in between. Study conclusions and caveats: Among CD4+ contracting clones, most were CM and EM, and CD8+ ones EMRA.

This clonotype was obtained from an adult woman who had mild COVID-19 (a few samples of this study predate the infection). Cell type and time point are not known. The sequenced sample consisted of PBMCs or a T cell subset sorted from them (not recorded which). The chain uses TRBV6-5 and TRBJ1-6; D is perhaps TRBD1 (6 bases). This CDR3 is CATGQRNVGSPLHF. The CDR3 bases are TGTGCCACCGGACAGCGAAATGTTGGTTCACCCCTCCACTTT.